This TCR beta chain was identified in a study of T cell responses to AZD1222 COVID-19 vaccine (dated by TCRdb to the early 2020s). Describing the broader study: AZD1222 recipients whose second dose came at about 4 weeks and those whose second dose came at about 12 weeks were combined into one group, since spike-specific TCR depth and breadth did not differ between the two schedules. Enrollment into the trials was organized by age into subgroups of 18-55, 56-69 and 70-plus years, and those subgroups contained roughly 150, 30 and 60 TCR-sequenced participants, respectively. A total of around 240 trial participants underwent TCR sequencing, of whom around 200 received two doses of AZD1222 and some 26 received two doses of the MenACWY control vaccine. Here is what the overall study found, with its caveats: Conclusions about previously exposed vaccinees were limited because only six AZD1222 recipients were SARS-CoV-2 seropositive at baseline. The 56-69-year group was small, and its depth increase did not reach significance, likely because of low power. Participants were mostly white British, with more females than males. The authors suggested clonal diversity may have been underestimated. The whole spike protein was spanned by vaccine-associated CD4 TCRs, and dominant responses were seen in regions 160-218 and 743-854. After two AZD1222 doses, spike-specific TCR breadth and depth were significantly higher than at day 0 and than in MenACWY recipients. Because no day 14 peak-response samples were available, repertoires were characterized only after the peak T cell response. Nearly half of unique spike-specific TCRs reportedly recognized epitopes outside regions mutated in the B.1.351 and B.1.1.7 variants.

The CDR3 regions of human TCRbeta chains were analyzed by immunosequencing. Turning to the authors' computational methods: Repertoire TCRs were checked for matches against a reference library of SARS-CoV-2-specific TCRs that had been generated using the MIRA antigen-specificity platform. Breadth meant the fraction of unique TCRs that were SARS-CoV-2-associated, whereas depth meant the fraction of total T cells that were SARS-CoV-2-associated. Using the MIRA data, each spike-specific TCR was mapped to the spike region that the TCR reacts to and placed in a CD4 or CD8 class. Log10-transformed breadth and depth values were compared by one-way ANOVA with Sidak's multiple comparisons tests. The clones in this table, taken by TCRdb from immuneACCESS, are in-frame only. Not every clone is retained; where verified, under half of the shortfall comes from an unresolved V gene, and the cause of the rest is unknown. That table gives V, J and clone size, and the DNA gave D and trimming. In this sample the table shows approximately 120,000 clones, around nine tenths of which occur a single time. 28% of the sample comes from the top ten.

Of note for this clone: Its binding antigen is unknown. Within one base of it there is no much larger clone, and no base qualities were kept.

Interpreted using the paper, the time point label stands for: baseline before first vaccination. Vaccinee samples came from UK trials COV001 and COV002, including a single-blind randomized controlled phase 2/3 trial of AZD1222 (ChAdOx1 nCoV-19) in healthy adults. For TCRbeta chain sequencing, PBMC samples were collected from trial participants at day 0 and at day 28 after the second dose. Its CDR3 holds 14 amino acids, cysteine through phenylalanine. CDR3 DNA only is kept here, 42 bases in frame from base 1. CDR1 is given as KGHDR and CDR2 as SFDVKD, both from the germline V gene. V and J lose 5 bases and 1 base, and a span of 10 bases separates them.

The material sequenced was peripheral blood, taken on day 0 of AZD1222 vaccination. This receptor was taken from an adult in good health. Rearrangement joined TRBV24-1 to TRBJ1-1; too little of a D gene remains to name it. The DNA sequence reads TGTGCCACCAGTGGGACCCACCCGAACACTGAAGCTTTCTTT. Translated, it reads CATSGTHPNTEAFF.